These 29 T cell receptor beta chains were all obtained from the same sample, sequenced in a study of shared clonotypes between healthy human individuals. Sequencing was performed with immunoSEQ multiplex PCR; in TCRdb, only in-frame clones are kept and a portion is missing. The sample lists roughly 700,000 clones, 90% occurring once. The sequenced sample consisted of memory CD8+ T cells from PBMCs. Subset reported: CD45RO+ cells pooled with CCR7-negative TemRA cells. Receptor source: a man aged 18 to 29 in good health. Some clones in this sample may be carry-over from other donors' samples.

The rearrangement uses TRBV19 and TRBJ1-5; the D is unclear. This CDR3 comprises 12 residues. Between the trimmed V and J ends, which lost 7 bases and 6 bases, there was a span of 10 bases. Germline V gene sequence: CDR1 LNHDA, CDR2 SQIVND (reference sequence). The CDR3 is CASKGIGQPQHF. The DNA of the CDR3 is TGTGCCAGTAAGGGTATAGGTCAGCCCCAGCATTTT.

This clone was detected once. DNA of the CDR3: TGTGCCATCAGTGAGGGGGGTGGCTACGAGCAGTACTTC. Residues: CAISEGGGYEQYF. The V and J genes are TRBV10-3 and TRBJ2-7, with D possibly being TRBD1 or TRBD2 (5 bases each). This CDR3 is 13 amino acids long. V was shortened by 2 bases and J by 3 bases, with 8 bases between the two germline ends. Germline assignment: CDR1 ENHRY and CDR2 SYGVKD.

The chain has TRBV5-6 and TRBJ1-2; 8 nucleotides agree with TRBD1. The germline V gene has CDR1 SGHDT and CDR2 YYEEEE. J gave up 7 bases and V 2 bases, and 7 bases lay outside the gene matches. The CDR3 has 14 amino acids. CDR3 bases: TGTGCCAGCAGCTTCCCTCCAGGGGGCTTTGGCTACACCTTC. This codes for CASSFPPGGFGYTF.

The J gene is TRBJ2-7, the V gene TRBV5-1; 10 bases are a match to TRBD2. The CDR3 consists of 17 residues. Germline loops: CDR1 SGHRS, CDR2 YFSETQ. J gave up 0 bases and V 2 bases, and 8 bases lay outside the gene matches. The CDR3: CASSLASGGTTSYEQYF. The CDR3 bases are TGCGCCAGCAGCTTAGCTAGCGGGGGCACCACCTCCTACGAGCAGTACTTC.

The gene calls are TRBV13 and TRBJ2-5; 7 bases are shared with TRBD2. Germline V gene lookup returns CDR1 PRHDT and CDR2 FYEKMQ (reference sequence). The CDR3 runs 16 residues. Trimming at V came to 5 bases and at J to 2 bases, leaving 11 bases not matched to a gene. As DNA, the CDR3 is TGTGCCAGCAGCGGTACCTATAGCGGGTCACAAGAGACCCAGTACTTC. Translated: CASSGTYSGSQETQYF. The full variable domain, in which reference TRBV13 and TRBJ2-5 provide the parts outside the CDR3, is AAGVIQSPRHLIKEKRETATLKCYPIPRHDTVYWYQQGPGQDPQFLISFYEKMQSDKGSIPDRFSAQQFSDYHSELNMSSLELGDSALYFCASSGTYSGSQETQYFGPGTRLLVL.

J is TRBJ2-7 and V is TRBV13, with D unclear. This CDR3 spans 14 amino acids. Germline CDR1 and CDR2: PRHDT and FYEKMQ (reference sequence). V was cut by 4 bases and J by 2 bases, with 12 bases left in between. DNA of the CDR3: TGTGCCAGCAGCTCTGCCGCAGTGGCCTACGAGCAGTACTTC. Its protein product is CASSSAAVAYEQYF.

The V call is TRBV7-9, the J call TRBJ2-5, with 7 nucleotides matching TRBD1. Germline CDR1 SEHNR, CDR2 FQNEAQ (reference sequence). With 4 bases clipped from V and 5 bases from J, the junction kept 16 bases outside the gene matches. The CDR3 totals 17 residues. The CDR3 DNA sequence: TGTGCCAGCAGCTACGCAAAAATGGGACAGCGGTTGGAGACCCAGTACTTC. Translation: CASSYAKMGQRLETQYF.

This clone was picked up one time. This chain joins TRBV7-8 and TRBJ2-7; 11 bases agree with TRBD1. Trimming took 1 base from V and 7 from J; bases not matched to a gene: 12. This CDR3 has 17 amino acids. Germline CDR1 reads SGHVS; CDR2 reads FQNEAQ. The CDR3: CASSLVPGGTGGGEQYF. In nucleotides, the CDR3 is TGTGCCAGCAGCTTAGTTCCGGGTGGGACAGGGGGAGGAGAGCAGTACTTC.

V is TRBV9 and J is TRBJ2-3; the D gene could be TRBD1 or TRBD2 (5 bases each). The ends were cut back, 0 bases at V and 4 bases at J, with 12 bases in the middle. The CDR3 runs to 15 residues. Per the germline V gene, CDR1 is SGDLS and CDR2 is YYNGEE. In DNA form, the CDR3 reads TGTGCCAGCAGCGTAGTTGGGGGAAGGTCAGATACGCAGTATTTT. Translation: CASSVVGGRSDTQYF.

This rearrangement joins TRBV7-8 to TRBJ2-2; TRBD1 matches 7 bases. This CDR3 region has 15 residues. The trim removed 5 bases at V and 5 bases at J, leaving 8 bases unmatched. Germline CDR1 reads SGHVS; CDR2 reads FQNEAQ. The CDR3 region is CASSRRTGQTGELFF. CDR3 DNA: TGTGCCAGCAGCAGACGAACGGGACAGACCGGGGAGCTGTTTTTT.

V is TRBV9 and J is TRBJ2-7; a weak D match, TRBD2 (6 bases). V was clipped by 3 bases and J by 0 bases, with 10 bases between them. The CDR3 covers 14 residues. Per germline, CDR1 SGDLS and CDR2 YYNGEE. The CDR3 loop reads CASSASSASYEQYF. The CDR3 DNA sequence: TGTGCCAGCAGCGCATCTAGCGCCTCCTACGAGCAGTACTTC.

The chain joins TRBV15 to TRBJ2-2; 9 bases line up with TRBD1. Germline lookup yields CDR1 LNHNV and CDR2 YYDKDF (reference sequence). The CDR3 runs 18 residues. V lost 0 bases to trimming and J lost 4 bases; unmatched junction nucleotides: 9. CDR3 DNA: TGTGCCACCAGCAGAGATTTCGGGACAGGGAAGATCACCGGGGAGCTGTTTTTT. Encoded protein: CATSRDFGTGKITGELFF.

This rearrangement joins TRBV29-1 to TRBJ2-7, with D perhaps matching TRBD2 (7 bases). Deletions cut 7 bases from V and 5 bases from J, with 21 bases between. CDR3 length: 14 amino acids. Germline values: CDR1 SQVTM, CDR2 ANQGSEA. CDR3 sequence reads: CSGLSGGRENEQYF. For the CDR3, the DNA is TGCAGCGGGTTGAGTGGGGGGCGGGAGAACGAGCAGTACTTC.

This chain uses TRBV6-6 with TRBJ1-2; weak D call: TRBD1 (5 bases). V lost 5 bases to trimming and J lost 8 bases, with 18 bases between them. From germline, CDR1 is MNHNY and CDR2 SVGAGI (reference sequence). The CDR3 is 14 amino acids. The CDR3 loop reads CASSAEGPPLGYTF. The CDR3 DNA reads as TGTGCCAGCAGTGCAGAGGGGCCTCCCTTGGGCTACACCTTC.

CDR3 amino acids: CASSLWGGTYEQYF. The CDR3 bases are TGTGCCAGCAGTTTATGGGGCGGGACCTACGAGCAGTACTTC. V usage is TRBV27 and J usage is TRBJ2-7, with D tentatively TRBD2 (6 bases). Trimming stripped 1 base from V and 2 bases from J, with 9 bases between. The CDR3 sequence is 14 residues long. Germline values: CDR1 MNHEY, CDR2 SMNVEV (reference sequence).

A few counts support this clone. The V and J genes are TRBV6-5 and TRBJ2-2; D ambiguous. V dropped 4 bases and J dropped 0 bases, with 6 bases sitting between them. Germline lookup yields CDR1 MNHEY and CDR2 SVGAGI. The CDR3 runs 14 residues. CDR3: CASSWEANTGELFF. The CDR3 bases are TGTGCCAGCAGTTGGGAAGCGAACACCGGGGAGCTGTTTTTT.

The genes are TRBV27 and TRBJ2-2, with D perhaps matching TRBD1 (6 bases). The CDR3 sequence is 15 residues long. CDR1 is MNHEY, CDR2 SMNVEV, per germline (reference sequence). V lost 5 bases to trimming and J lost 4 bases, with 14 bases between them. CDR3: CASSVGPGATGELFF. CDR3 in DNA: TGTGCCAGCAGTGTCGGGCCAGGGGCCACCGGGGAGCTGTTTTTT.

The V gene is TRBV6-5, the J gene TRBJ2-7, with TRBD2 as a possible D gene (6 bases). The ends were cut back, 0 bases at V and 3 bases at J, with 15 bases in the middle. Germline CDR1 reads MNHEY; CDR2 reads SVGAGI. The CDR3 is made up of 16 amino acids. CDR3 protein: CASSYSATGVGYEQYF. The CDR3 coding sequence is TGTGCCAGCAGTTACTCGGCTACGGGGGTAGGCTACGAGCAGTACTTC.

V is TRBV6-5 and J is TRBJ2-4; D unresolved. CDR3 length: 14 amino acids. With 5 bases removed from V and 1 base from J, the gap between germline ends came to 9 bases. Germline V lookup: CDR1 MNHEY, CDR2 SVGAGI. CDR3 sequence: CASSPSTAKNIQYF. As DNA, the CDR3 is TGTGCCAGCAGTCCTTCTACGGCCAAAAACATTCAGTACTTC.

In this sample, this clone turned up once. J is TRBJ2-7 and V is TRBV29-1; 9 bases match TRBD1. CDR1 SQVTM and CDR2 ANQGSEA come from the germline V gene. This CDR3 region has 16 residues. V lost 1 base and J lost 1; bases outside the gene matches: 8. CDR3 coding DNA: TGCAGCGTTGAAGTCCGACAGGGGGGTATATCCTACGAGCAGTACTTC. It encodes CSVEVRQGGISYEQYF.

The chain carries TRBV27 and TRBJ2-7; 10 nucleotides match TRBD1. V lost 5 bases and J lost 2; bases outside the gene matches: 3. The CDR3 spans 14 residues. Germline CDR1 and CDR2: MNHEY and SMNVEV (reference sequence). The CDR3 region has the DNA TGTGCCAGCAGTCCAGACAGGGGGCCCTACGAGCAGTACTTC. Translating gives CASSPDRGPYEQYF.

The chain recombines TRBV18 with TRBJ2-7; TRBD1 or TRBD2 may be the D gene (5 bases each). V lost 4 bases and J 0 bases, leaving 16 bases between the germline ends. CDR1 is KGHSH and CDR2 is LQKENI in the germline V gene. The CDR3 has 16 amino acids. The CDR3 nucleotides are TGTGCCAGCTCACTCGGGACGAAGGGCCACTCCTACGAGCAGTACTTC. Protein sequence: CASSLGTKGHSYEQYF. Together with reference TRBV18 and TRBJ2-7, the CDR3 gives the full variable domain: NAGVMQNPRHLVRRRGQEARLRCSPMKGHSHVYWYRQLPEEGLKFMVYLQKENIIDESGMPKERFSAEFPKEGPSILRIQQVVRGDSAAYFCASSLGTKGHSYEQYFGPGTRLTVT.

The V gene is TRBV9, the J gene TRBJ2-5; D uncertain. The germline gives CDR1 SGDLS, CDR2 YYNGEE. Trimming left V 3 bases short and J 5 bases short, with 14 bases between. The length of the CDR3 is 14 residues. The CDR3 DNA is TGTGCCAGCAGCGCTCCTGGAAAGAGGGAGACCCAGTACTTC. This gives the protein CASSAPGKRETQYF.

The chain uses TRBV9 and TRBJ2-5; 14 nucleotides match TRBD2. The V gene end was trimmed by 3 bases and the J gene end by 6 bases; junction bases not matched to a gene: 7. This CDR3 has 16 amino acids. The germline gives CDR1 SGDLS, CDR2 YYNGEE. CDR3 DNA sequence: TGTGCCAGCAGCGCCCCGGGACTAGCGGGAGACAAGACCCAGTACTTC. It codes for CASSAPGLAGDKTQYF.

Details on this clone: Other DNA variants within this sample encode the same CDR3. V usage is TRBV20-1 and J usage is TRBJ2-1; D unclear. Germline values: CDR1 DFQATT, CDR2 SNEGSKA (reference sequence). V lost 3 bases, J lost 9 bases, and 9 bases lay in between. CDR3 length: 11 amino acids. The CDR3: CSARSGLEQFF. The CDR3 DNA is TGCAGTGCTAGGTCGGGTCTTGAGCAGTTCTTC.

The chain carries TRBV4-1 and TRBJ1-2; D remains unclear. The ends were cut back, 1 base at V and 4 bases at J, with 7 bases in the middle. The CDR3 spans 13 residues. Germline V gene data show CDR1 as MGHRA and CDR2 as YSYEKL. CDR3 loop: CASSQGTPYGYTF. CDR3 coding DNA: TGCGCCAGCAGCCAAGGTACTCCCTATGGCTACACCTTC.

The chain employs TRBV5-6 and TRBJ2-7; 8 bases are shared with TRBD1. The germline CDR1 and CDR2 sequences are SGHDT and YYEEEE. This CDR3 region has 14 residues. V lost 4 bases to trimming and J lost 2 bases; unmatched junction nucleotides: 5. The CDR3 DNA follows: TGTGCCAGCAGCCCGTGGGGACAGGCCTACGAGCAGTACTTC. It codes for CASSPWGQAYEQYF.

The genes are TRBV9 and TRBJ2-7; D is perhaps TRBD1 or TRBD2 (5 bases each). V lost 4 bases and J 2 bases, leaving 13 bases between the germline ends. The germline gives CDR1 SGDLS, CDR2 YYNGEE. The CDR3 spans 14 residues. CDR3 sequence: CASSIGTATYEQYF. CDR3 nucleotide sequence: TGTGCCAGCAGCATCGGGACCGCTACCTACGAGCAGTACTTC.

The chain carries TRBV10-3 and TRBJ2-1; D might be TRBD2 (6 bases). Trimming removed 6 bases at V and 0 bases at J, with 9 bases between. The CDR3 loop spans 14 amino acids. Germline V gene data show CDR1 as ENHRY and CDR2 as SYGVKD. CDR3 coding DNA: TGTGCCATCAGGGCGGGGACCTCCTACAATGAGCAGTTCTTC. Encoded protein: CAIRAGTSYNEQFF.